This T cell receptor beta chain originates from a study of cytomegalovirus exposure and HLA in healthy donors. V shed 5 bases, J shed 4 bases, and the junction held 4 bases outside the gene matches. The V gene's germline CDR1 is MNHEY and CDR2 SVGAGI. This CDR3 has 13 residues. Primers: 60 Vbeta forward and 13 Jbeta reverse. TCRdb keeps only in-frame clones here, not all; method: immunoSEQ multiplex PCR. The table lists about 120,000 clones, roughly a tenth of them singletons. Concerning this clone itself: Its antigen is still unknown.

Broader study findings: Presence/absence comparisons presumed near-even sequencing depth among donors. Three of the chains that were CMV-associated were confirmed in vitro to be specific for CMV antigens. Within an earlier analysis, most TCR beta V segments proved productive either about 87% or about 30% of the time. As immune exposure information, only CMV serostatus was available.

The J gene is TRBJ1-2, the V gene TRBV6-5; 7 bases align to TRBD1. This TCR came from a man younger than 45 in good health and CMV-seronegative. Specimen: PBMCs. CDR3 bases: TGTGCCAGCAGTCCACGACAGGGCTATGGCTACACCTTC. Translating it yields CASSPRQGYGYTF.